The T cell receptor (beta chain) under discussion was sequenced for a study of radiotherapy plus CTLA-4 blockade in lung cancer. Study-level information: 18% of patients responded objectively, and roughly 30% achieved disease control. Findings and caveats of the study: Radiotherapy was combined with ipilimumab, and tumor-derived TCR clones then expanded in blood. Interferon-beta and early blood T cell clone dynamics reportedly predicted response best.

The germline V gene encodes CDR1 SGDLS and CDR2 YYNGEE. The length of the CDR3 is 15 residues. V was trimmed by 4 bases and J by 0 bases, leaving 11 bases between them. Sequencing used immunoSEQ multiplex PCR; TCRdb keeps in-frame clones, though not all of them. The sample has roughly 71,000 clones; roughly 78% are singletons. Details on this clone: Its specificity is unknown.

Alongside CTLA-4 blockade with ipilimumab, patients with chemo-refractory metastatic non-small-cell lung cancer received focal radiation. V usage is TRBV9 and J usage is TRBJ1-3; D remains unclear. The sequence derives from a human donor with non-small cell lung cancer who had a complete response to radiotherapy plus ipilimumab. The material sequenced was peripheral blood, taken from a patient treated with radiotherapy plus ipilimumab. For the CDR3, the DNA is TGTGCCAGCAGCCCAAGACCCAACTCTGGAAACACCATATATTTT. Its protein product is CASSPRPNSGNTIYF.